The T cell receptor (beta chain) described here comes from a study of blood T cell repertoires in COVID-19. The age range of participants was about 18 to 95 years, with residence in roughly 25 US areas. Symptom resolution, clearance, or two negative PCRs marked donors in Cohort 3 as recovered. Original processing notes: Scientists estimated how many nucleated cells there were by amplifying reference gene primers. Here immunoSEQ multiplex PCR was the method, and the copy in TCRdb shows in-frame clones only, minus some. V, J and clone size reflect that table, while D and trimming were determined from the DNA. Of around 150,000 clones in the sample, more than 70% were seen once. The CDR3 sequence is 17 residues long. Per germline, CDR1 LGHNT and CDR2 FRNRAP. Germline trimming cut 3 bases from V and 0 bases from J; bases unmatched to any gene: 7.

Source material: PBMCs or T cells enriched from blood (not recorded which). This chain connects TRBV12-5 to TRBJ2-3; 9 bases are shared with TRBD2. This TCR was sampled from a man aged 35-49 years who had recovered from COVID-19. The CDR3 DNA sequence: TGTGCTAGTGGTTTAGCCAACCTAGCGGGGAGCACAGATACGCAGTATTTT. Translation gives CASGLANLAGSTDTQYF.